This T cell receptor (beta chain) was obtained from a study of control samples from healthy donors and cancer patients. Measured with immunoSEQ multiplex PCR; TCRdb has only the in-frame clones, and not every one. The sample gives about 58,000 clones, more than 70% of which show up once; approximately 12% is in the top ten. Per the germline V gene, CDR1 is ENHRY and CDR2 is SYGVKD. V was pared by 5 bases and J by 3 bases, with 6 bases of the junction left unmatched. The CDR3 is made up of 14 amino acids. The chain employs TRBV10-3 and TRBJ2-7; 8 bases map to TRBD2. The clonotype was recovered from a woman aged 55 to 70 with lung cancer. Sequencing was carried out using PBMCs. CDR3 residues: CAISSTGGVYEQYF. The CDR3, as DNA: TGTGCCATCAGTTCAACGGGGGGGGTCTACGAGCAGTACTTC.